Below, 15 T cell receptor beta chains from the same sample are listed, as sequenced in a study of blood T cell repertoires in COVID-19. The table came from immunoSEQ multiplex PCR; TCRdb's copy has only in-frame clones and leaves some out. The sample shows some 400,000 clones, 87% of them seen only once. Sample: peripheral blood. The receptors were gathered from a woman aged 60-70 years with COVID-19, enrolled during active disease.

The J gene is TRBJ2-7, the V gene TRBV6-2 or TRBV6-3, with 8 bases aligning to TRBD2. This CDR3 is built from 15 residues. Germline V CDR1 and CDR2: MNHEY, SVGEGT. The trim removed 4 bases at V and 4 bases at J, leaving 9 bases unmatched. The CDR3 region is CASSLLRTSSYEQYF. CDR3 bases: TGTGCCAGCAGTTTACTGAGGACTAGCTCGTACGAGCAGTACTTC.

The J gene is TRBJ2-3, the V gene TRBV19, with D maybe TRBD1 (5 bases). Deletions cut 3 bases from V and 5 bases from J, with 12 bases between. Germline V lookup: CDR1 LNHDA, CDR2 SQIVND (reference sequence). The CDR3 contains 14 residues. The CDR3: CASSISRVQDTQYF. The CDR3 DNA reads TGTGCCAGTAGTATCAGCAGGGTACAAGATACGCAGTATTTT.

This clone was observed a few times. The chain carries TRBV2 and TRBJ2-3; 9 nucleotides match TRBD1. Germline V lookup: CDR1 SNHLY, CDR2 FYNNEI. The CDR3 is made up of 14 amino acids. The trim removed 7 bases at V and 2 bases at J, leaving 4 bases unmatched. The CDR3 region has the DNA TGTGCCAGCATCGGACAGGGGAACACAGATACGCAGTATTTT. This sequence encodes CASIGQGNTDTQYF. Filled out from reference TRBV2 and TRBJ2-3, the complete variable domain reads EPEVTQTPSHQVTQMGQEVILRCVPISNHLYFYWYRQILGQKVEFLVSFYNNEISEKSEIFDDQFSVERPDGSNFTLKIRSTKLEDSAMYFCASIGQGNTDTQYFGPGTRLTVL.

In this sample, this clone turned up once. The V call is TRBV7-6, the J call TRBJ2-7, with D possibly being TRBD1 (6 bases). Trimming took off 4 bases at V and 4 bases at J, with 17 bases between the two ends. The CDR3 extends over 15 amino acids. The germline CDR1 and CDR2 sequences are SGHVS and FNYEAQ. In DNA form, the CDR3 reads TGTGCCAGCAGCTCAGAGACAGGTAGGGGATACGAGCAGTACTTC. Translating it yields CASSSETGRGYEQYF.

V and J are TRBV28 and TRBJ1-4; D is perhaps TRBD1 (5 bases). Germline-derived CDR1 and CDR2 are MDHEN and SYDVKM. The CDR3 spans 17 residues. V dropped 0 bases and J dropped 5 bases, with 16 bases sitting between them. The CDR3 region is CASSLWAGPRSNEKLFF. CDR3 in DNA: TGTGCCAGCAGTTTATGGGCAGGGCCGAGGAGCAATGAAAAACTGTTTTTT.

The V gene is TRBV9, the J gene TRBJ1-3; D perhaps matches TRBD1 (5 bases). Germline V gene lookup returns CDR1 SGDLS and CDR2 YYNGEE. Trimming removed 3 bases at V and 0 bases at J, with 16 bases between. The CDR3 is 17 residues long. The CDR3 sequence: CASSELPDRSSGNTIYF. Here the CDR3 DNA reads TGTGCCAGCAGCGAACTTCCAGACAGAAGCTCTGGAAACACCATATATTTT.

This clone came up many times. The V gene is TRBV5-1, the J gene TRBJ1-5; 8 bases agree with TRBD1. Germline loops: CDR1 SGHRS, CDR2 YFSETQ. CDR3 length equals 15 residues. J gave up 0 bases and V 3 bases, and 2 bases lay outside the gene matches. In DNA form, the CDR3 reads TGCGCCAGCAGCTCGACAGGGGATAGCAATCAGCCCCAGCATTTT. Its protein product is CASSSTGDSNQPQHF.

V usage is TRBV7-3 and J usage is TRBJ2-1; 9 bases line up with TRBD2. CDR1 is SGHTA and CDR2 is FQGTGA in the germline V gene. Unmatched junction bases numbered 7, after V lost 5 bases and J lost 2 bases. The CDR3 runs to 16 residues. The CDR3: CASSLGRGGTYNEQFF. DNA of the CDR3: TGTGCCAGCAGCCTCGGGCGGGGGGGAACCTACAATGAGCAGTTCTTC.

The chain recombines TRBV19 with TRBJ2-7; 9 bases fit TRBD2. This CDR3 contains 14 residues. V gave up 4 bases and J gave up 5 bases; unmatched junction bases: 6. Germline assignment: CDR1 LNHDA and CDR2 SQIVND (reference sequence). The DNA of the CDR3 is TGTGCCAGTAGTAGGGGACTAGCCGCCAACGAGCAGTACTTC. Its protein is CASSRGLAANEQYF.

This clone was seen just once. The chain carries TRBV7-6 and TRBJ1-1, with 9 bases matching TRBD1. This CDR3 region has 15 residues. Germline CDR1 is SGHVS and CDR2 is FNYEAQ. The junction had 10 bases not matched to a gene; V was cut back by 0 bases and J by 11 bases. The CDR3 nucleotides are TGTGCCAGCAGCTTAGCAGGACCTGACAGGGGGAGGGCTTTCTTT. Its translation: CASSLAGPDRGRAFF.

This chain joins TRBV7-3 and TRBJ1-1; D is perhaps TRBD1 (6 bases). Germline CDR1 reads SGHTA; CDR2 reads FQGTGA. Trimming stripped 5 bases from V and 0 bases from J, with 10 bases between. CDR3 length: 14 residues. The CDR3 spells CASSPGQLNTEAFF. The CDR3 DNA reads TGTGCCAGCAGCCCAGGACAGCTGAACACTGAAGCTTTCTTT.

The chain carries TRBV6-5 and TRBJ2-2, with D tentatively TRBD1 (5 bases). V was shortened by 3 bases and J by 4 bases, with 9 bases between the two germline ends. The germline CDR1 and CDR2 sequences are MNHEY and SVGAGI. CDR3 length: 14 residues. The CDR3 sequence: CASSYRGFTGELFF. The CDR3 coding sequence is TGTGCCAGCAGTTATAGGGGCTTCACCGGGGAGCTGTTTTTT.

This clone was observed a single time. The rearrangement links TRBV2 to TRBJ2-3; D gene ambiguous. The ends were cut back, 6 bases at V and 0 bases at J, with 7 bases in the middle. Germline CDR1 SNHLY, CDR2 FYNNEI. This CDR3 is built from 13 residues. The CDR3 reads CASRLSSTDTQYF. In DNA, the CDR3 is TGTGCCAGCAGGCTTAGCAGCACAGATACGCAGTATTTT.

V and J are TRBV5-4 and TRBJ1-2; 10 nucleotides agree with TRBD1. Per germline, CDR1 SGHNT and CDR2 YYREEE (reference sequence). The ends lost 4 bases at V and 5 bases at J; junction bases unmatched: 8. This CDR3 contains 15 residues. The CDR3 spells CASSLGTGARYGYTF. CDR3 sequence (DNA): TGTGCCAGCAGCCTGGGGACAGGGGCTAGGTATGGCTACACCTTC. The whole variable domain, remainder taken from reference TRBV5-4 and TRBJ1-2, is ETGVTQSPTHLIKTRGQQVTLRCSSQSGHNTVSWYQQALGQGPQFIFQYYREEENGRGNFPPRFSGLQFPNYSSELNVNALELDDSALYLCASSLGTGARYGYTFGSGTRLTVV.

The chain is built from TRBV4-1 and TRBJ2-3, with a tentative D call TRBD2 (5 bases). CDR1 and CDR2 from the germline V gene are MGHRA and YSYEKL. This CDR3 spans 16 amino acids. Trimming cost V 4 bases and J 2 bases, with 16 bases left between them. The CDR3 DNA reads as TGCGCCAGCAGCCGAGGAGAGGGCGGTTACACAGATACGCAGTATTTT. Translated, it gives CASSRGEGGYTDTQYF.